This T cell receptor (beta chain) was identified during a study of CD8 T cells in ankylosing spondylitis. Comment on this clonotype: The antigen is unknown.

TCRdb itself ran the 5' RACE reads through MiXCR, one entry per CDR3 protein. Here the sample spans 250,000 or so distinct CDR3 sequences, under 20% being singletons. This CDR3 comprises 17 residues. Losses at the gene ends were 4 bases for V and 3 bases for J; bases not matched to a gene: 15. Germline values: CDR1 WSHSY, CDR2 SAAADI. General observations from the study: Clones linked to disease, bearing a CD8+ phenotype, were relatively rare in peripheral blood. Reported data indicate significant enrichment of disease-linked clones within matched ankylosing spondylitis synovial fluid. Earlier reports found some motif variants in synovial fluid and blood in reactive arthritis. There was a TCR beta motif, made of 7 or 8 highly homologous variants, that appeared characteristic of ankylosing spondylitis blood.

The TCR was taken from a male donor with ankylosing spondylitis or in good health (not recorded which). The gene calls are TRBV10-2 and TRBJ2-7; 7 nucleotides match TRBD2. Material for sequencing was blood, either unsorted or a sorted T cell fraction (not recorded which). The CDR3 nucleotides read TGCGCCAGCAGTGTGGCTAGCGGAGCGACTCCCTTCTACGAGCAGTACTTC. This encodes CASSVASGATPFYEQYF.